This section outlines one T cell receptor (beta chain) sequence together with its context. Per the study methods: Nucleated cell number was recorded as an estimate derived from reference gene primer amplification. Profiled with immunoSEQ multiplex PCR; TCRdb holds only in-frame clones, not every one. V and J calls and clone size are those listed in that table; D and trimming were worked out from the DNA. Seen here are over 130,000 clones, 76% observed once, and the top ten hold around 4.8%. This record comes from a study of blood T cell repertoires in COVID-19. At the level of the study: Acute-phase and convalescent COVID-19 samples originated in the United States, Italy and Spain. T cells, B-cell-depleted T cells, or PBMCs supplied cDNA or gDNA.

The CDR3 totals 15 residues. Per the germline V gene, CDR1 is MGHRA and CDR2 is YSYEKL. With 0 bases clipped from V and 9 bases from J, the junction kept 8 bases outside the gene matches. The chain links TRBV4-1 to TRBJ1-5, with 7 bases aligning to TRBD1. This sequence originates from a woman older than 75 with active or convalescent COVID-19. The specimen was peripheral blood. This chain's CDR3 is CASSQEVQGGRPQHF. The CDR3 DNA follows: TGCGCCAGCAGCCAAGAGGTCCAGGGGGGCCGGCCCCAGCATTTT.